The 2 T cell receptor beta chains listed next were all sequenced from one sample in a study of T cell responses to AZD1222 COVID-19 vaccine. Profiling relied on immunoSEQ multiplex PCR, and the TCRdb table lists in-frame clones only, not all of them. Among fewer than 110,000 clones, around 90% were seen once, and the ten largest hold 6.2%. Material: peripheral blood, obtained 28 days after the second AZD1222 dose. These receptor sequences come from an adult who received the AZD1222 COVID-19 vaccine.

The chain joins TRBV28 to TRBJ1-2; TRBD1 agrees at 7 bases. CDR1 MDHEN and CDR2 SYDVKM come from the germline V gene. J was trimmed by 0 bases and V by 5 bases; bases with no gene match: 12. CDR3 size: 17 residues. The CDR3 DNA reads as TGTGCCAGCAGTGGGACTAGGGGGCGTACAGCTAACTATGGCTACACCTTC. The encoded protein is CASSGTRGRTANYGYTF.

The gene calls are TRBV28 and TRBJ1-1; TRBD1 might be the D (5 bases). This CDR3 is 15 amino acids long. Trimming pared 4 bases from V and 0 bases from J, leaving 12 bases between. Looked up from germline, CDR1 is MDHEN and CDR2 is SYDVKM. The chain's CDR3 is CASSSAAGLNTEAFF. The CDR3 DNA reads as TGTGCCAGCAGTTCCGCAGCGGGGCTGAACACTGAAGCTTTCTTT.